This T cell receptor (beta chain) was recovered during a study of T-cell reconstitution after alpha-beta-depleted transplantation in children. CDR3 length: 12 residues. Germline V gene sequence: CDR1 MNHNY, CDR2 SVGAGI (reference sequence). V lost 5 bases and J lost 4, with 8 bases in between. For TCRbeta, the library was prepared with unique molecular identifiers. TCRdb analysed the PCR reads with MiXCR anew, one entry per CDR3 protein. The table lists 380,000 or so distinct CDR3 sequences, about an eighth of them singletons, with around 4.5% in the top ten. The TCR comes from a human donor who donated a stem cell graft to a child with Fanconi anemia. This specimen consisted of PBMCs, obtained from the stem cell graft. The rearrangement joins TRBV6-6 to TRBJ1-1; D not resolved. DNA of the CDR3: TGTGCCAGCAGTCCAGAGGCCACTGAAGCTTTCTTT. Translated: CASSPEATEAFF.